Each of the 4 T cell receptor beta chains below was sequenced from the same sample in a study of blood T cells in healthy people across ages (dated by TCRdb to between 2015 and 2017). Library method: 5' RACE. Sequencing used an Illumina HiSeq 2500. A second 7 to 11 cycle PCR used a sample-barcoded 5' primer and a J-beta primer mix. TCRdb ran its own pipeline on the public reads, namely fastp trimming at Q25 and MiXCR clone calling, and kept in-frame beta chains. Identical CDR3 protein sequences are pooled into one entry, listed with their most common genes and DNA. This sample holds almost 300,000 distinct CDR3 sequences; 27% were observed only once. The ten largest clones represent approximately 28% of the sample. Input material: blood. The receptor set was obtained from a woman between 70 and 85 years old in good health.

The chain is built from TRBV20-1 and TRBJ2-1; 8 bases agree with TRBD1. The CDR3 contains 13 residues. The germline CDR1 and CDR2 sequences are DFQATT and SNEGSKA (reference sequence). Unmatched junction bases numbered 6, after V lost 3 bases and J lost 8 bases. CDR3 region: CSARSQGADEQFF. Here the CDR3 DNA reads TGCAGTGCTAGGTCCCAGGGGGCGGATGAGCAGTTCTTC.

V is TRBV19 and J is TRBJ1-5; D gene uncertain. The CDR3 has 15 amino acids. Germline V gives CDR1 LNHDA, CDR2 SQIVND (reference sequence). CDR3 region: CATPTRGRSNQPQHF. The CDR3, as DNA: TGTGCAACACCCACACGAGGACGGAGCAATCAGCCCCAGCATTTT.

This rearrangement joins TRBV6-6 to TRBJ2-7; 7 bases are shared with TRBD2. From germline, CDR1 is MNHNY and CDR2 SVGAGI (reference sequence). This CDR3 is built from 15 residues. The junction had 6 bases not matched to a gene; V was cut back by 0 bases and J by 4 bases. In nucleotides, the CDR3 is TGTGCCAGCAGTTACTCGATGAACGGGGGGTACGAGCAGTACTTC. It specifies CASSYSMNGGYEQYF.

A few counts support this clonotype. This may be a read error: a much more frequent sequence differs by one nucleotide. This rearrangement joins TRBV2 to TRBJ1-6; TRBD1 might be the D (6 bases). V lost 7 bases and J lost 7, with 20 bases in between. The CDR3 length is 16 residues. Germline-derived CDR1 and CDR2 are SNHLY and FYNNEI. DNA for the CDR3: TGTGCCAGCATCCAAGGGAGAAGAGGGGGGAATTCACCCCTCCACTTT. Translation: CASIQGRRGGNSPLHF.